This T cell receptor (beta chain) came from a study of shared clonotypes between healthy human individuals. Across the study: Researchers assigned three CD4 naive, three CD4 memory, two CD8 naive and one CD8 memory plate to each donor. Study-wide results and caveats: Estimated clonotype richness was generally higher in naive than memory subsets.

There are 13 residues in the CDR3. Looked up from germline, CDR1 is SEHNR and CDR2 is FQNEAQ (reference sequence). Trimming pared 3 bases from V and 4 bases from J, leaving 10 bases between. Sorted subsets were amplified in replicate PCRs using 200 to 250 ng DNA, about 30,000 T cell genomes. The method was immunoSEQ multiplex PCR; TCRdb's version includes in-frame clones alone and lacks a portion of them. The data show about 2.5 million clones, 80% to 95% seen once. Turning to this clone: Its antigen is currently unknown. Other DNA sequences from this sample encode an identical CDR3 as well.

Material: naive CD4+ T cells from PBMCs. The subset here: CD45RA+ positively selected. The J gene is TRBJ2-7, the V gene TRBV7-9; D is perhaps TRBD1 (5 bases). The TCR comes from a man between 18 and 35 years old in good health. Some clones in this sample may be carry-over from other donors' samples. The CDR3 DNA is TGTGCCAGCAGCTTCTCTACAGGTTACGAGCAGTACTTC. Its protein product is CASSFSTGYEQYF.